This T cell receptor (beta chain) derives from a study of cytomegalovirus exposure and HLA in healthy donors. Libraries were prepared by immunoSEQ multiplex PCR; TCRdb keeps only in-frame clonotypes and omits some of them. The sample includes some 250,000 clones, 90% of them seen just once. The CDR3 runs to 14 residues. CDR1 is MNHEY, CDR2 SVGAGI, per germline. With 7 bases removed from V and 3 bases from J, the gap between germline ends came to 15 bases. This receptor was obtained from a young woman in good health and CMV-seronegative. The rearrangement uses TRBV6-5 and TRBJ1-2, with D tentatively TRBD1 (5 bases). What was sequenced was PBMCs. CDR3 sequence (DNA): TGTGCCAGCACCTCCCAGGGCGGTGACTATGGCTACACCTTC. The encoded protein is CASTSQGGDYGYTF.